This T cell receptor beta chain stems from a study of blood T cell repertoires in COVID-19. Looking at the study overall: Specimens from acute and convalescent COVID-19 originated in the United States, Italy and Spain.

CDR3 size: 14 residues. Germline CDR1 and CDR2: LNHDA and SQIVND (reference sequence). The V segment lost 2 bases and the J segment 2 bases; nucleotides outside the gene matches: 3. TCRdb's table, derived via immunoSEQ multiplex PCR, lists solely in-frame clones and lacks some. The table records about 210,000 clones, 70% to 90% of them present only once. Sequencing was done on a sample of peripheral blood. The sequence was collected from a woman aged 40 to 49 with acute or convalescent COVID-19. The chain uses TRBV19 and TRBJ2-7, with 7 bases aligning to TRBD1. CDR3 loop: CASSIRTGTYEQYV. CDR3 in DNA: TGTGCCAGTAGTATAAGGACAGGCACCTACGAGCAGTACGTC.